The source of this T cell receptor (beta chain) is a study of Graves' ophthalmopathy and Graves' hyperthyroidism. Across the study: No treatment had been given when peripheral blood was collected at initial diagnosis.

CDR3 regions of TCR beta were amplified from RNA transcripts. Following a first-round RT-PCR that used HTBI primers, a second-round multiplex PCR was carried out. TCRdb recomputed calls from the multiplex PCR reads with MiXCR, one row per CDR3 protein. The table shows about 240,000 distinct CDR3 sequences, with around 45% occurring only once. With 3 bases clipped from V and 3 bases from J, the junction kept 6 bases outside the gene matches. The CDR3 contains 14 residues. CDR1 and CDR2 from the germline V gene are DFQATT and SNEGSKA (reference sequence). Broader study findings: In separating ophthalmopathy from stable hyperthyroidism, a 13-signature model achieved around 85% sensitivity and 70% to 83% specificity.

As to this clonotype: Its target is unknown.

The rearrangement links TRBV20-1 to TRBJ1-1; 8 bases are shared with TRBD1. Material: peripheral blood. The clonotype originates from an adult man with Graves' ophthalmopathy. For the CDR3, the DNA is TGCAGTGCTAGTCCTTCGGACAGGGACACTGAAGCTTTCTTT. It encodes CSASPSDRDTEAFF.